The 29 T cell receptor beta chains below were found in one sample sequenced in a study of human T cells and chemical hapten exposure. TCRdb called the RACE reads again in MiXCR, with one record for every CDR3 protein. The table includes approximately 260,000 distinct CDR3 sequences, around 7% detected once. Indicated time point: pre-sensitization, week 0. Treatment defined: therapeutic diphenylcyclopropenone sensitization with weekly scalp DPC. Specimen: whole blood, collected in connection with sensitization to the hapten diphenylcyclopropenone (DPC). Source of these receptors: a man aged 18 to 29 with alopecia areata. Some clones in this sample may be carry-over from other donors' samples.

This clonotype was detected ten times or more. At one end, the junction sequence differs from germline, possibly due to a read error. The J gene is TRBJ1-2, the V gene TRBV10-2; D possibly corresponds to TRBD1 (6 bases). This CDR3 is built from 13 residues. The V gene's germline CDR1 is WSHSY and CDR2 SAAADI. CDR3 region: CASGEQGNYGYTF. The DNA for the CDR3 is TGCGCCAGCGGTGAACAGGGCAACTATGGCTACACCTTC.

The V gene is TRBV10-3, the J gene TRBJ2-3; D is unresolved. Trimming cost V 10 bases and J 4 bases, with 12 bases left between them. Germline V gene sequence: CDR1 ENHRY, CDR2 SYGVKD. The CDR3 runs to 12 residues. CDR3 nucleotide sequence: TGTGCCACCGCGTCCCCCGCAGATACGCAGTATTTT. Its protein is CATASPADTQYF.

This clonotype was detected only a few times. This chain links TRBV20-1 with TRBJ1-5; 10 bases are shared with TRBD1. V lost 5 bases to trimming and J lost 5 bases; unmatched junction nucleotides: 6. The CDR3 covers 14 residues. Germline CDR1 is DFQATT and CDR2 is SNEGSKA (reference sequence). CDR3 coding DNA: TGCAGTGCTCACTCCGGGACAGGGGATCAGCCCCAGCATTTT. Its protein is CSAHSGTGDQPQHF.

The rearrangement uses TRBV10-3 and TRBJ1-2; no firm D call. Trimming stripped 8 bases from V and 0 bases from J, with 10 bases between. Germline CDR1 and CDR2: ENHRY and SYGVKD. CDR3 size: 13 residues. CDR3 region: CAISREANYGYTF. The CDR3 region has the DNA TGTGCCATCTCGCGGGAGGCTAACTATGGCTACACCTTC.

The sample holds a few counts of this clonotype. The chain carries TRBV6-5 and TRBJ1-5; possible D gene TRBD1, 5 bases. The CDR3 covers 15 residues. Germline CDR1 and CDR2: MNHEY and SVGAGI. Trimming took 4 bases from V and 5 from J, leaving 15 bases between them. The CDR3 DNA reads as TGTGCCAGCAGTTCCCTTCAGGGTATTGATCAGCCCCAGCATTTT. It encodes CASSSLQGIDQPQHF.

The V call is TRBV12-3 or TRBV12-4, the J call TRBJ2-5; no definite D call. This CDR3 is built from 13 residues. V was pared by 6 bases and J by 4 bases, with 12 bases between. In DNA, the CDR3 is TGTGCCAGCAGCCAGACAACGAGAGAGACCCAGTACTTC. This sequence encodes CASSQTTRETQYF.

This clonotype occurred many times. The V call is TRBV27, the J call TRBJ1-6; D uncertain. CDR1 is MNHEY, CDR2 SMNVEV, per germline (reference sequence). The CDR3 extends over 14 amino acids. Between the trimmed V and J ends, which lost 4 bases and 8 bases, there was a span of 12 bases. CDR3 sequence: CASSSFFSHSPLHF. The CDR3 DNA reads TGTGCCAGCAGTTCCTTCTTCTCCCATTCACCCCTCCACTTT.

This clonotype occurred many times. The chain combines TRBV2 with TRBJ2-2; D ambiguous. The CDR3 runs 14 residues. Germline V gene sequence: CDR1 SNHLY, CDR2 FYNNEI. Trimming cost V 6 bases and J 0 bases, with 8 bases left between them. The CDR3 sequence is CASRLDANTGELFF. The DNA for the CDR3 is TGTGCCAGCAGACTTGACGCGAACACCGGGGAGCTGTTTTTT.

This clonotype occurred many times. The chain joins TRBV19 to TRBJ1-6; D not resolved. The V end lost 3 bases, the J end lost 10 bases, and 10 bases lay between the germline ends. The CDR3 has 13 residues. CDR1 and CDR2 from the germline V gene are LNHDA and SQIVND (reference sequence). The CDR3 coding sequence is TGTGCCAGTAGTATTCTGGGTGACTCACCCCTCCACTTT. Its protein product is CASSILGDSPLHF.

A few counts support this clonotype. J is TRBJ2-1 and V is TRBV20-1; 7 bases fit TRBD2. In germline, CDR1 is DFQATT, CDR2 SNEGSKA (reference sequence). The CDR3 extends over 15 amino acids. The J segment lost 7 bases and the V segment lost 2 bases, leaving 11 bases of the junction unmatched. CDR3 sequence (DNA): TGCAGTGCTAGAACTAGCGTGGGGAAAGGGAATGAGCAGTTCTTC. Its protein product is CSARTSVGKGNEQFF.

In this sample, this clonotype turned up a few times. The chain is built from TRBV4-3 and TRBJ1-2, with 9 bases aligning to TRBD1. Unmatched junction bases numbered 9, after V lost 3 bases and J lost 1 base. The CDR3 contains 17 residues. The germline gives CDR1 LGHNA, CDR2 YSLEER. The CDR3 coding sequence is TGCGCCAGCAGCCAGGGACAGGGTGAGGGGGTTAACTATGGCTACACCTTC. Its translation: CASSQGQGEGVNYGYTF.

This clonotype was seen many times. The chain links TRBV6-2 or TRBV6-3 to TRBJ2-2; TRBD1 aligns across 8 bases. The CDR3 length is 14 residues. V trimming: 8 bases; J trimming: 4 bases; junction bases outside the gene matches: 6. Per the germline V gene, CDR1 is MNHEY and CDR2 is SVGEGT. The CDR3 DNA follows: TGTGCCAGCTGTAGGACAGGGATCACCGGGGAGCTGTTTTTT. Its protein product is CASCRTGITGELFF.

V gene TRBV24-1 combines with J gene TRBJ2-3; 8 positions agree with TRBD2. This CDR3 contains 15 residues. The ends lost 5 bases at V and 0 bases at J; junction bases unmatched: 3. The germline gives CDR1 KGHDR, CDR2 SFDVKD. The CDR3 here is CATSVSGASTDTQYF. The CDR3 DNA is TGTGCCACCAGTGTTAGCGGGGCTAGCACAGATACGCAGTATTTT.

This clonotype was seen a few times. V is TRBV5-6 and J is TRBJ2-7, with D uncertain. The CDR3 length is 12 residues. The germline V and J ends were trimmed by 1 base and 5 bases, with 7 bases remaining between them. The germline V gene encodes CDR1 SGHDT and CDR2 YYEEEE. CDR3 DNA sequence: TGTGCCAGCAGCTTGTTTAGCAACGAGCAGTACTTC. Translated: CASSLFSNEQYF.

In this sample, this clonotype turned up once. The chain has TRBV4-2 and TRBJ1-1, with D uncertain. Germline V lookup: CDR1 LGHNA, CDR2 YNFKEQ. Trimming took 6 bases from V and 8 from J, leaving 25 bases between them. There are 16 residues in the CDR3. The CDR3 sequence: CASSPTDEGFCTEAFF. CDR3 nucleotide sequence: TGTGCCAGCAGTCCGACGGATGAAGGATTCTGCACCGAAGCTTTCTTT.

The genes are TRBV29-1 and TRBJ2-7; no clear D. Germline CDR1 reads SQVTM; CDR2 reads ANQGSEA. The CDR3 has 13 amino acids. V was clipped by 4 bases and J by 0 bases, with 10 bases between them. The CDR3 bases are TGCAGCGTTGTATCCCAGAGCTCCTACGAGCAGTACTTC. Translated, it gives CSVVSQSSYEQYF.

The V call is TRBV5-6, the J call TRBJ1-2; no clear D. CDR3 length: 14 amino acids. Deletions cut 4 bases from V and 8 bases from J, with 18 bases between. The V gene's germline CDR1 is SGHDT and CDR2 YYEEEE. CDR3 sequence reads: CASSEGFSHGGYTF. CDR3 nucleotides: TGTGCCAGCAGCGAGGGTTTCTCCCACGGGGGCTACACCTTC. The variable domain in full, completed from reference TRBV5-6 and TRBJ1-2, reads DAGVTQSPTHLIKTRGQQVTLRCSPKSGHDTVSWYQQALGQGPQFIFQYYEEEERQRGNFPDRFSGHQFPNYSSELNVNALLLGDSALYLCASSEGFSHGGYTFGSGTRLTVV.

The chain links TRBV5-1 to TRBJ2-3; TRBD1 might be the D (6 bases). The V end lost 5 bases, the J end lost 2 bases, and 12 bases lay between the germline ends. Germline V gene lookup returns CDR1 SGHRS and CDR2 YFSETQ. This CDR3 is 14 amino acids long. CDR3 nucleotides: TGCGCCAGCAGGGCAGGGGAACCCACAGATACGCAGTATTTT. Translation: CASRAGEPTDTQYF.

This clonotype was seen a handful of times. This chain links TRBV28 with TRBJ2-1; TRBD1 matches at 8 bases. In germline, CDR1 is MDHEN, CDR2 SYDVKM. With 7 bases clipped from V and 5 bases from J, the junction kept 7 bases outside the gene matches. This CDR3 spans 14 amino acids. CDR3 sequence reads: CASTISGGNNEQFF. The CDR3 DNA sequence: TGTGCCAGCACCATATCAGGGGGCAACAATGAGCAGTTCTTC.

The V gene is TRBV6-6, the J gene TRBJ2-1; 10 bases are a match to TRBD2. The junction had 0 bases not matched to a gene; V was cut back by 2 bases and J by 2 bases. Germline lookup yields CDR1 MNHNY and CDR2 SVGAGI (reference sequence). The CDR3 is made up of 15 amino acids. CDR3 DNA sequence: TGTGCCAGCAGTTACACTAGCGGGGCCTACAATGAGCAGTTCTTC. It codes for CASSYTSGAYNEQFF.

The chain employs TRBV7-3 and TRBJ2-3; the match to TRBD2 covers 13 bases. The germline V gene encodes CDR1 SGHTA and CDR2 FQGTGA. CDR3 size: 18 residues. V lost 5 bases, J lost 2 bases, and 10 bases stayed unmatched. The chain's CDR3 is CASSQTRTSGGSTDTQYF. The CDR3 DNA is TGTGCCAGCAGCCAAACCCGGACTAGCGGGGGATCCACAGATACGCAGTATTTT. Supplemented by reference TRBV7-3 and TRBJ2-3, the full variable domain reads GAGVSQTPSNKVTEKGKYVELRCDPISGHTALYWYRQSLGQGPEFLIYFQGTGAADDSGLPNDRFFAVRPEGSVSTLKIQRTERGDSAVYLCASSQTRTSGGSTDTQYFGPGTRLTVL.

This clonotype was detected ten times or more. The CDR3 DNA follows: TGCAGCGTCTCAGGAGTCTTACTGGCGCAAGCTTTCTTT. This translates into CSVSGVLLAQAFF. V is TRBV29-1 and J is TRBJ1-1, with D unresolved. Germline V gene data show CDR1 as SQVTM and CDR2 as ANQGSEA. With 6 bases removed from V and 9 bases from J, the gap between germline ends came to 20 bases. This CDR3 is 13 amino acids long.

This clonotype has just a few counts. V gene TRBV10-3 combines with J gene TRBJ2-7; D possibly uses TRBD1 or TRBD2 (5 bases each). The CDR3 loop spans 13 amino acids. V lost 4 bases, J lost 2 bases, and 9 bases lay in between. The germline CDR1 and CDR2 sequences are ENHRY and SYGVKD. CDR3 in amino acids: CAISGGAPYEQYF. The CDR3 nucleotides read TGTGCCATCAGTGGAGGGGCGCCCTACGAGCAGTACTTC.

This clonotype was seen ten or more times. The gene calls are TRBV28 and TRBJ1-1; no reliable D call. With 7 bases removed from V and 4 bases from J, the gap between germline ends came to 13 bases. This CDR3 is built from 13 residues. Germline CDR1 reads MDHEN; CDR2 reads SYDVKM. CDR3 region: CASTEPTGTEAFF. In DNA, the CDR3 is TGTGCCAGCACCGAGCCGACGGGCACTGAAGCTTTCTTT.

This clonotype was observed a few times. The chain recombines TRBV7-9 with TRBJ2-5; D is unresolved. V dropped 0 bases and J dropped 3 bases, with 8 bases sitting between them. The CDR3 spans 14 residues. Germline V CDR1 and CDR2: SEHNR, FQNEAQ (reference sequence). The DNA for the CDR3 is TGTGCCAGCAGCTTAGCACAGTTAAAAGAGACCCAGTACTTC. Translating gives CASSLAQLKETQYF. The full variable domain, in which reference TRBV7-9 and TRBJ2-5 provide the parts outside the CDR3, is DTGVSQNPRHKITKRGQNVTFRCDPISEHNRLYWYRQTLGQGPEFLTYFQNEAQLEKSRLLSDRFSAERPKGSFSTLEIQRTEQGDSAMYLCASSLAQLKETQYFGPGTRLLVL.

This clonotype occurred many times. V is TRBV27 and J is TRBJ2-7, with D hard to call. The CDR3 is 13 amino acids. Germline CDR1 is MNHEY and CDR2 is SMNVEV (reference sequence). V lost 3 bases, J lost 3 bases, and 9 bases lay in between. The CDR3 loop reads CASSFGRNYEQYF. In DNA form, the CDR3 reads TGTGCCAGCAGTTTTGGCAGAAACTACGAGCAGTACTTC.

J is TRBJ2-5 and V is TRBV6-4; D is uncertain. Germline-derived CDR1 and CDR2 are MRHNA and SNTAGT. The V gene lost 5 bases and the J gene lost 4 bases, with 11 bases spanning the gap. The CDR3 has 13 residues. The CDR3 nucleotides read TGTGCCAGCAGTCAGGCTAGGACAGAGACCCAGTACTTC. Amino acids: CASSQARTETQYF.

The genes are TRBV4-3 and TRBJ1-6, with D uncertain. Germline assignment: CDR1 LGHNA and CDR2 YSLEER. The V end lost 0 bases, the J end lost 5 bases, and 5 bases lay between the germline ends. The CDR3 consists of 14 residues. The CDR3 nucleotides are TGCGCCAGCAGCCAAGATGCCAATAATTCACCCCTCCACTTT. It yields the protein CASSQDANNSPLHF.

The V and J genes are TRBV4-3 and TRBJ1-1; no firm D call. V was cut by 0 bases and J by 12 bases, with 14 bases left in between. In germline, CDR1 is LGHNA, CDR2 YSLEER. This CDR3 spans 13 amino acids. The CDR3 DNA follows: TGCGCCAGCAGCCAAGAAGGGCAGGCCACATCTTTCTTT. The encoded protein is CASSQEGQATSFF.